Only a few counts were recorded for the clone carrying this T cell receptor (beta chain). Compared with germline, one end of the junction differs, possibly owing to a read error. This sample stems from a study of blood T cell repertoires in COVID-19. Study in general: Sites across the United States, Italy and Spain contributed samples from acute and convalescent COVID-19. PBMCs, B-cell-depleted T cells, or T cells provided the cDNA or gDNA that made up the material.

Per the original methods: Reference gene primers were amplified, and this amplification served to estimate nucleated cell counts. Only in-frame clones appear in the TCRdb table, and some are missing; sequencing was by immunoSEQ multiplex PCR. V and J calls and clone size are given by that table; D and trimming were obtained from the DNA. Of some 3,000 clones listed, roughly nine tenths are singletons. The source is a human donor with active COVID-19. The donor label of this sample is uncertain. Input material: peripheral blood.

CDR3 in amino acids: CASSWSRQSLTSFGPNVLTF. The CDR3 DNA follows: TGCGCCAGCAGCTGGTCTAGACAGTCTCTTACCTCTTTTGGGCCCAACGTCCTGACTTTC. The chain has TRBV5-1 and TRBJ2-6, with a tentative D call TRBD1 (5 bases). The CDR3 sequence is 20 residues long. Germline V CDR1 and CDR2: SGHRS, YFSETQ.